This T cell receptor beta chain was recorded in a study of STAT3 mutations in large granular lymphocyte leukemia. About the research overall: Roughly half of the longitudinally sequenced T-LGLL patients carried detectable canonical activating STAT3 mutations. Immunosuppressive therapy was given to more than half of T-LGLL patients.

A remark on this clone: Its antigen is still unknown.

The CDR3 has 15 amino acids. Germline V gene sequence: CDR1 MGHRA, CDR2 YSYEKL. V shed 1 base and J shed 2 bases, with 12 bases lying between them. Study conclusions and caveats: In T-cell large granular lymphocyte leukemia, about half of patients showed multiple immunodominant subclonotypes. Some patients had dominant TCR clones larger than their STAT3 mutant burden.

Around 40,000 productive templates were obtained per sample on average. Sequencing used immunoSEQ multiplex PCR; TCRdb keeps in-frame clones, though not all of them. The profile shows 16,000 or so clones, 70% to 90% of them singletons. The sequenced sample was peripheral blood mononuclear cells. The source is a man aged 45-65 years with T-cell large granular lymphocyte leukemia. Some clones in this sample may be carry-over from other donors' samples. The V gene is TRBV4-1, the J gene TRBJ2-7; D remains unclear. CDR3 coding DNA: TGCGCCAGCAGCCAAGCTAGGGCAGGAGCCTACGAGCAGTACTTC. Translated, it gives CASSQARAGAYEQYF.